Below, 15 T cell receptor beta chains from the same sample are listed, as sequenced in a study of cytomegalovirus exposure and HLA in healthy donors. Clones were read by immunoSEQ multiplex PCR, and TCRdb kept only the in-frame ones, dropping some. The sample has about 74,000 clones; roughly 94% are singletons. The sequencing sample was made of PBMCs. The receptors were sampled from a young man in good health and CMV-seropositive.

This sequence joins TRBV18 and TRBJ1-3; 9 positions agree with TRBD1. The J segment lost 2 bases and the V segment lost 5 bases, leaving 7 bases of the junction unmatched. This CDR3 spans 16 amino acids. Germline V lookup: CDR1 KGHSH, CDR2 LQKENI. The CDR3: CASSFSGTGPGNTIYF. The DNA of the CDR3 is TGTGCCAGCTCATTCTCAGGGACAGGGCCTGGAAACACCATATATTTT.

CDR3 bases: TGTGCCAGCAGCTTAAGAGACAGGGGGGCGGGTGAGCAGTTCTTC. Translated, it gives CASSLRDRGAGEQFF. The rearrangement uses TRBV7-3 and TRBJ2-1, with 9 bases aligning to TRBD1. The V gene end was trimmed by 1 base and the J gene end by 9 bases; junction bases not matched to a gene: 7. Germline V gene lookup returns CDR1 SGHTA and CDR2 FQGTGA. This CDR3 has 15 residues.

The chain uses TRBV28 and TRBJ1-1; D is undetermined. The germline V and J ends were trimmed by 5 bases and 1 base, with 17 bases remaining between them. Germline CDR1 and CDR2: MDHEN and SYDVKM. The CDR3 totals 16 residues. This CDR3 is CASSLSPGSGNTEAFF. CDR3 DNA sequence: TGTGCCAGCAGTCTCAGTCCGGGGTCGGGGAACACTGAAGCTTTCTTT.

The chain uses TRBV21-1 and TRBJ2-5; no check of the table's D call, TRBD1, against the DNA was made. TRBV21-1 is tagged as a pseudogene. This CDR3 contains 14 residues. DNA of the CDR3: TGTGCCAGCAGCAAGGGGGGACAGGGAAAGACCCAGTACTTC. It yields the protein CASSKGGQGKTQYF.

The sample holds one count of this clone. This chain links TRBV5-1 with TRBJ1-2; D is unclear. The CDR3 spans 16 residues. Per germline, CDR1 SGHRS and CDR2 YFSETQ. Trimming removed 4 bases at V and 1 base at J, with 17 bases between. CDR3 sequence reads: CASSQSQASFNYGYTF. In DNA, the CDR3 is TGCGCCAGCAGCCAGAGTCAGGCTTCGTTTAACTATGGCTACACCTTC.

This clone was observed once. The V gene is TRBV9, the J gene TRBJ2-3, with D perhaps TRBD2 (5 bases). CDR1 is SGDLS and CDR2 is YYNGEE in the germline V gene. The germline V and J ends were trimmed by 0 bases and 5 bases, with 10 bases remaining between them. CDR3 length: 14 residues. CDR3 DNA: TGTGCCAGCAGCGTAGAGGAGGAGGAAGATACGCAGTATTTT. Translation gives CASSVEEEEDTQYF.

The chain has TRBV29-1 and TRBJ2-3; 8 bases are a match to TRBD1. The germline CDR1 and CDR2 sequences are SQVTM and ANQGSEA. V shed 4 bases, J shed 4 bases, and the junction held 4 bases outside the gene matches. CDR3 size: 13 residues. The CDR3 DNA reads as TGCAGCGTTGGGACAGGGCTTGCAGATACGCAGTATTTT. It translates to CSVGTGLADTQYF.

The DNA of the CDR3 is TGTGCCAGCAGTGCCGGACTAGCGGGGTCCAATGAGCAGTTCTTC. Protein product: CASSAGLAGSNEQFF. The rearrangement links TRBV6-1 to TRBJ2-1, with 12 bases lining up with TRBD2. CDR1 is MNHNS, CDR2 SASEGT, per germline. The CDR3 totals 15 residues. The V gene end was trimmed by 4 bases and the J gene end by 6 bases; junction bases not matched to a gene: 4.

The chain links TRBV6-1 to TRBJ2-7; 14 nucleotides agree with TRBD2. Germline loops: CDR1 MNHNS, CDR2 SASEGT. With V trimmed by 10 bases and J by 3 bases, 2 bases remained unmatched. The CDR3 is 13 residues long. CDR3 in amino acids: CATGTSGSYEQYF. The CDR3 DNA reads TGTGCCACGGGGACTAGCGGGAGCTACGAGCAGTACTTC.

The chain couples TRBV18 to TRBJ2-5; no firm D call. The CDR3 has 14 residues. Per germline, CDR1 KGHSH and CDR2 LQKENI. The V end lost 0 bases, the J end lost 3 bases, and 8 bases lay between the germline ends. The CDR3 region has the DNA TGTGCCAGCTCACCACCAAGTTCGGAAGAGACCCAGTACTTC. Amino acid sequence: CASSPPSSEETQYF.

This clone qualifies as medium-sized. The J gene is TRBJ1-5, the V gene TRBV6-1; 8 nucleotides line up with TRBD1. The V segment lost 3 bases and the J segment 5 bases; nucleotides outside the gene matches: 3. Germline V gene lookup returns CDR1 MNHNS and CDR2 SASEGT. The CDR3 has 14 amino acids. The CDR3 spells CASSEGQEYQPQHF. In DNA, the CDR3 is TGTGCCAGCAGTGAGGGACAGGAGTATCAGCCCCAGCATTTT.

This chain joins TRBV18 and TRBJ2-4; D gene unclear. This CDR3 is built from 14 residues. The germline V gene has CDR1 KGHSH and CDR2 LQKENI. Trimming left V 2 bases short and J 1 base short, with 6 bases between. The CDR3 DNA sequence: TGTGCCAGCTCACCAGAGGCGGCCAAAAACATTCAGTACTTC. It codes for CASSPEAAKNIQYF.

This rearrangement joins TRBV5-1 to TRBJ1-4; 9 positions match TRBD1. The V gene end was trimmed by 4 bases and the J gene end by 7 bases; junction bases not matched to a gene: 5. Germline lookup yields CDR1 SGHRS and CDR2 YFSETQ. This CDR3 spans 14 amino acids. CDR3 region: CASSRTGGGEKLFF. The CDR3 DNA reads TGCGCCAGCAGCCGTACAGGGGGCGGTGAAAAACTGTTTTTT.

V usage is TRBV28 and J usage is TRBJ2-3; a weak D match, TRBD2 (6 bases). V dropped 4 bases and J dropped 8 bases, with 16 bases sitting between them. The CDR3 has 14 residues. From germline, CDR1 is MDHEN and CDR2 SYDVKM. CDR3 sequence reads: CASSSGQLAGTQYF. DNA of the CDR3: TGTGCCAGCAGTTCCGGCCAACTAGCCGGTACGCAGTATTTT.

The chain recombines TRBV6-4 with TRBJ2-2; a possible D gene is TRBD2 (6 bases). The germline gives CDR1 MRHNA, CDR2 SNTAGT. CDR3 length: 14 amino acids. Trimming took off 7 bases at V and 5 bases at J, with 14 bases between the two ends. In DNA, the CDR3 is TGTGCCAGCAAAAGGTCTGGGGGGACCGGGGAGCTGTTTTTT. This sequence encodes CASKRSGGTGELFF.